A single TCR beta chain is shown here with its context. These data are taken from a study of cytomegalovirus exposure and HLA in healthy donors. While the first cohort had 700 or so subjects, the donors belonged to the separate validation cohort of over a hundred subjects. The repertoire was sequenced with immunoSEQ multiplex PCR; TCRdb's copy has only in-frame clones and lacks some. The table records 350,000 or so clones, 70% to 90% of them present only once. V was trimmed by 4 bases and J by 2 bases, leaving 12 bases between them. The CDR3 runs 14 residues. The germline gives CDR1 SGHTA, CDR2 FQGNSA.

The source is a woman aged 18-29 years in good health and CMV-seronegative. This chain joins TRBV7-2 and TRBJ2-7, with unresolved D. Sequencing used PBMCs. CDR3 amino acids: CASSSYLDTYEQYF. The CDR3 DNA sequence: TGTGCCAGCAGCTCCTATCTTGATACCTACGAGCAGTACTTC. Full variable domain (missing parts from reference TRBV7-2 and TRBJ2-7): GAGVSQSPSNKVTEKGKDVELRCDPISGHTALYWYRQSLGQGLEFLIYFQGNSAPDKSGLPSDRFSAERTGGSVSTLTIQRTQQEDSAVYLCASSSYLDTYEQYFGPGTRLTVT.